This entry concerns a single T cell receptor (beta chain). These data belong to a study of blood T cell repertoires in COVID-19. Study-wide context: Collection of acute and convalescent COVID-19 samples took place in the United States, Italy and Spain. PBMCs, B-cell-depleted T cells, or T cells were the source of the cDNA or gDNA that made up the material.

Per the original data handling: Cell counts per sample came from amplifying reference gene primers. TCRdb's copy holds only in-frame clones and misses some; the assay was immunoSEQ multiplex PCR. V and J calls plus clone size are reproduced from that table; the DNA served to infer D and trimming. The sample records 240,000 or so clones, approximately 86% being singletons. The receptor was derived from a man in his sixties who had recovered from COVID-19. The sample taken for sequencing was peripheral blood.

The CDR3, as DNA: TGTGCCAGCAGCTTAGGCGGCACAGGGGCACGATACAATGAGCAGTTCTTC. This codes for CASSLGGTGARYNEQFF. This chain links TRBV11-2 with TRBJ2-1, with TRBD1 identical over 7 bases. Germline loops: CDR1 SGHAT, CDR2 FQNNGV. Trimming took 1 base from V and 4 from J; bases not matched to a gene: 10. The CDR3 is 17 residues long.